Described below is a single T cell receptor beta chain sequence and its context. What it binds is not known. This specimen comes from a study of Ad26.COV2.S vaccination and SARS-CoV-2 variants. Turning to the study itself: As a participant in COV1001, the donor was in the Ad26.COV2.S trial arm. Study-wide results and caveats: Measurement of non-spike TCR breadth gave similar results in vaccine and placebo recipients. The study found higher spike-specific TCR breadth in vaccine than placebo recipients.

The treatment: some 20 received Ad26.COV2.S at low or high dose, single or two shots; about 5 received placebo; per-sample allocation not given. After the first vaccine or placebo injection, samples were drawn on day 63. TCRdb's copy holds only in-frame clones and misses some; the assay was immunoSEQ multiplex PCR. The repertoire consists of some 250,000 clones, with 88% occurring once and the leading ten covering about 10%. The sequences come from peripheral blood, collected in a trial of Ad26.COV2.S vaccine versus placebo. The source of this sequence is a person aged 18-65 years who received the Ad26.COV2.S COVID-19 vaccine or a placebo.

Here the CDR3 reads CASSSSRDSPLHF. Here the CDR3 DNA reads TGTGCCAGCAGTTCGAGTAGGGACTCACCCCTCCACTTT. J is TRBJ1-6 and V is TRBV12-3 or TRBV12-4, with D perhaps matching TRBD1 (5 bases). V lost 4 bases to trimming and J lost 10 bases, with 11 bases between them. The CDR3 is 13 residues long.